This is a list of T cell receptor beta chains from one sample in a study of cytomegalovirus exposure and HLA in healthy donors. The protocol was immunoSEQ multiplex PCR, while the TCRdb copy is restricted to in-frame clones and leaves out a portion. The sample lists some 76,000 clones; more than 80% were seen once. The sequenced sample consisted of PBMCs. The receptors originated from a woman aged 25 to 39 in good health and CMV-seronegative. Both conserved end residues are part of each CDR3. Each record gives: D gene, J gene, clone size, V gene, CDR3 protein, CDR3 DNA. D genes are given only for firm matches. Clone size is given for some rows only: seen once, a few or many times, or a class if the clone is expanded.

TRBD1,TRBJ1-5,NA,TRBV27,CASSLLGQGGSQPQHF,TGTGCCAGCAGTTTATTAGGACAGGGTGGGAGTCAGCCCCAGCATTTT
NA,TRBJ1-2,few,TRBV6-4,CASSEWPPIARGYTF,TGTGCCAGCAGTGAGTGGCCACCCATAGCGCGTGGCTACACCTTC
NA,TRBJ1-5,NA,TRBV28,CASSPQTHYSNQPQHF,TGTGCCAGCAGCCCGCAGACACATTATAGCAATCAGCCCCAGCATTTT
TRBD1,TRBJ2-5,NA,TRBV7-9,CASSLRSDRGQQETQYF,TGTGCCAGCAGCTTGCGGTCGGACAGGGGGCAGCAAGAGACCCAGTACTTC
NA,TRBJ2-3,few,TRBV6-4,CASSDSADSTDTQYF,TGTGCCAGCAGTGACTCGGCGGATAGCACAGATACGCAGTATTTT
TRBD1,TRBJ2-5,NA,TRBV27,CASSPLDRDQETQYF,TGTGCCAGCAGTCCACTGGACAGGGACCAAGAGACCCAGTACTTC
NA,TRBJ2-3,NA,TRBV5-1,CASYFWGGTDTQYF,TGCGCCAGCTACTTTTGGGGAGGCACAGATACGCAGTATTTT
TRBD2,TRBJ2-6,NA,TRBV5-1,CASQTSGSIGANVLTF,TGCGCCAGCCAGACTAGCGGGAGTATCGGGGCCAACGTCCTGACTTTC
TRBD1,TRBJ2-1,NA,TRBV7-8,CASSPGGEQFF,TGTGCCAGCAGCCCAGGGGGTGAGCAGTTCTTC
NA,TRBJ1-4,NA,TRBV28,CASSLRGGATNEKLFF,TGTGCCAGCAGTTTGAGAGGGGGGGCAACTAATGAAAAACTGTTTTTT
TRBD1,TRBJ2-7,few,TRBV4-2,CASSLGGQGAYEQYF,TGTGCCAGCAGCCTAGGGGGACAGGGGGCTTACGAGCAGTACTTC
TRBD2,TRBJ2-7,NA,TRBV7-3,CASSLRGGRQGDYEQYF,TGTGCCAGCAGCCTCCGGGGGGGTCGGCAGGGCGACTACGAGCAGTACTTC
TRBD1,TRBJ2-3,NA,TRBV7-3,CASSETGTDTQYF,TGTGCCAGCAGCGAGACAGGGACGGACACGCAGTATTTT
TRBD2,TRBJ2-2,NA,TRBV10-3,CAISPRETDTGELFF,TGTGCCATCAGCCCGCGGGAGACGGACACCGGGGAGCTGTTTTTT
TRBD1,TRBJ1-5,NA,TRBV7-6,CASSRGTGDQPQHF,TGTGCCAGCAGCCGCGGGACAGGGGATCAGCCCCAGCATTTT
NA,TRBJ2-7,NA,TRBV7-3,CASSLTRLGDEQYF,TGTGCCAGCAGCTTAACGAGACTGGGAGACGAGCAGTACTTC
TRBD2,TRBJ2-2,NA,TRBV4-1,CASSQESLLAGGELFF,TGCGCCAGCAGCCAAGAGTCTTTGCTAGCGGGCGGGGAGCTGTTTTTT
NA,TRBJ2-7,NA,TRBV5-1,CASSLAYGSCEQYF,TGCGCCAGCAGCTTGGCCTACGGTTCCTGCGAGCAGTACTTC
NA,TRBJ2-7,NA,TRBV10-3,CAISENNSPHEQYF,TGTGCCATCAGTGAGAACAATAGCCCCCACGAGCAGTACTTC
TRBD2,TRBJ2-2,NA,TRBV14,CASSRTSGVSGELFF,TGTGCCAGCAGCCGGACTAGCGGGGTGAGCGGGGAGCTGTTTTTT
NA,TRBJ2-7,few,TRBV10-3,CAISRESSYEQYF,TGTGCCATCAGCCGGGAGAGCTCCTACGAGCAGTACTTC
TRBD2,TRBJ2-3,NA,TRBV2,CASSVVAGGPSTDTQYF,TGTGCCAGCAGTGTGGTAGCGGGAGGGCCGAGCACAGATACGCAGTATTTT
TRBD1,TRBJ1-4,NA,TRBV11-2,CASRPNYRGQIEKLFF,TGTGCCAGCAGACCGAACTACAGGGGGCAAATTGAAAAACTGTTTTTT
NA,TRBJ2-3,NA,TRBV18,CASSAGTGVTDTQYF,TGTGCCAGCTCGGCGGGGACGGGTGTAACAGATACGCAGTATTTT
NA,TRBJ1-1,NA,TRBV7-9,CASSLTGDEAFF,TGTGCCAGCAGCTTAACAGGTGATGAAGCTTTCTTT
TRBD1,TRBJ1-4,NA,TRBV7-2,CASSTGQGREKLFF,TGTGCCAGCAGTACGGGACAGGGACGAGAAAAACTGTTTTTT
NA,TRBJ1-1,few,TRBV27,CASKWEVNTEAFF,TGTGCCAGCAAATGGGAGGTGAACACTGAAGCTTTCTTT
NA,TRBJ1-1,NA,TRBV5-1,CASSLAGSGTEAFF,TGCGCCAGCAGCTTGGCGGGTTCGGGAACTGAAGCTTTCTTT